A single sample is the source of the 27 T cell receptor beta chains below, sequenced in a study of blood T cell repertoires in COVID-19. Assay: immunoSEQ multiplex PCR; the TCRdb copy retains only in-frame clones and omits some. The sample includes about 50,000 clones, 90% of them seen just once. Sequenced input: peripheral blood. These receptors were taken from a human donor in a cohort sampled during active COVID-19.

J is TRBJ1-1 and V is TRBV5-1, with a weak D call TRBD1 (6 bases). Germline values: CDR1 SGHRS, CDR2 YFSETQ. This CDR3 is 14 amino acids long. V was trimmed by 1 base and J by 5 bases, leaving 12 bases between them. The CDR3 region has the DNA TGCGCCAGCAGCTTGCTCAGGGGAGGGACTGAAGCTTTCTTT. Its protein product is CASSLLRGGTEAFF.

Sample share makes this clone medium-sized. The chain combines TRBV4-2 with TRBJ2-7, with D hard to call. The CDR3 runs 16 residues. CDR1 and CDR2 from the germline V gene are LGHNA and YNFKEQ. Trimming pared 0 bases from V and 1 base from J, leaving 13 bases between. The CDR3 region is CASSQDEASPSYEQYF. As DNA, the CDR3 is TGTGCCAGCAGCCAAGATGAGGCTAGTCCTTCCTACGAGCAGTACTTC.

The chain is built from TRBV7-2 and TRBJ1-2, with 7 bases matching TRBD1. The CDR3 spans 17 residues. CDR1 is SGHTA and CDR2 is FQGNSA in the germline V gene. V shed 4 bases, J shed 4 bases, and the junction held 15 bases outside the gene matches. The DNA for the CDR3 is TGTGCCAGCAGCTACGGAGGACAGGCGGCCCTATCCTATGGCTACACCTTC. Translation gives CASSYGGQAALSYGYTF.

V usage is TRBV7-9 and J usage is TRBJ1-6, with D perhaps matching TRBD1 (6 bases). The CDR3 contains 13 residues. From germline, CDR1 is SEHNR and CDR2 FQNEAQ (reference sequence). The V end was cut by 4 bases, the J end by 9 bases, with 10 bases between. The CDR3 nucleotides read TGTGCCAGCAGCTCAGGGGTGAGTTCACCCCTCCACTTT. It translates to CASSSGVSSPLHF.

The CDR3 is CASSSGAASGFNEQFF. The CDR3 region has the DNA TGTGCCAGCAGTTCGGGAGCGGCCTCCGGGTTCAATGAGCAGTTCTTC. The rearrangement links TRBV28 to TRBJ2-1; D may be TRBD2 (6 bases). The V gene's germline CDR1 is MDHEN and CDR2 SYDVKM. V shed 4 bases and J shed 6 bases, with 19 bases lying between them. This CDR3 region has 16 residues.

Here the CDR3 reads CASRRDRGLYEQYV. The CDR3, as DNA: TGTGCCAGCCGCCGGGACAGGGGGCTCTACGAGCAGTACGTC. This chain uses TRBV6-5 with TRBJ2-7, with 12 bases lining up with TRBD1. This CDR3 is built from 14 residues. Germline V gene lookup returns CDR1 MNHEY and CDR2 SVGAGI. Losses at the gene ends were 8 bases for V and 3 bases for J; bases not matched to a gene: 5.

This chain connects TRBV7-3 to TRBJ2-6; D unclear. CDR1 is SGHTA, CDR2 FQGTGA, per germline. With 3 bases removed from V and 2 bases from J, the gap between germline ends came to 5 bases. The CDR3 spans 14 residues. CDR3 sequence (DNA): TGTGCCAGCAGCTTGGGCGCTGGGGCCAACGTCCTGACTTTC. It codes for CASSLGAGANVLTF.

The CDR3 DNA sequence: TGTGCCAGCAGTTTAAATCTGGCGAGAAGCGGGAGAAACATTCAGTACTTC. It specifies CASSLNLARSGRNIQYF. The chain is built from TRBV27 and TRBJ2-4; 8 bases agree with TRBD2. The CDR3 is 17 residues long. V dropped 2 bases and J dropped 6; count of bases not matched to a gene: 12. Germline lookup yields CDR1 MNHEY and CDR2 SMNVEV (reference sequence).

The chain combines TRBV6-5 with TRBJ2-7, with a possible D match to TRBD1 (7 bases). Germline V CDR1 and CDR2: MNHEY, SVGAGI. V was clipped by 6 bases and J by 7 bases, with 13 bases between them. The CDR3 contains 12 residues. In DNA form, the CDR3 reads TGTGCCAGCAGCCCAGGGGGGAAAGAGCAGTACGTC. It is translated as CASSPGGKEQYV.

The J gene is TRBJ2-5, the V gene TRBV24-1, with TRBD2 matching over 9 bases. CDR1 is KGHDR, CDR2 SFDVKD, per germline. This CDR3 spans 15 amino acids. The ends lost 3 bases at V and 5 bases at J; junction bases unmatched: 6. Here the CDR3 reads CATSDPGLARETQYF. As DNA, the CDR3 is TGTGCCACCAGTGATCCGGGACTAGCCCGGGAGACCCAGTACTTC.

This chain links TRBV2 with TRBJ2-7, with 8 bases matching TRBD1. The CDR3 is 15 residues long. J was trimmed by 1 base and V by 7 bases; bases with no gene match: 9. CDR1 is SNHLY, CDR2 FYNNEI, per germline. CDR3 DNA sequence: TGTGCCAGCACCCCTAGTCAGGGGGCTTCCTACGAGCAGTACTTC. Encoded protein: CASTPSQGASYEQYF.

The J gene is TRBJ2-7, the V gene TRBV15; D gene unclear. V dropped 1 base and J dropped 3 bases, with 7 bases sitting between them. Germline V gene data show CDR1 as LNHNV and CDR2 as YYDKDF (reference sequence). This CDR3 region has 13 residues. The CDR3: CATSRARYYEQYF. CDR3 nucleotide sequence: TGTGCCACCAGCAGAGCCCGCTACTACGAGCAGTACTTC. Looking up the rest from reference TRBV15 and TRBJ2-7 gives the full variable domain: DAMVIQNPRYQVTQFGKPVTLSCSQTLNHNVMYWYQQKSSQAPKLLFHYYDKDFNNEADTPDNFQSRRPNTSFCFLDIRSPGLGDTAMYLCATSRARYYEQYFGPGTRLTVT.

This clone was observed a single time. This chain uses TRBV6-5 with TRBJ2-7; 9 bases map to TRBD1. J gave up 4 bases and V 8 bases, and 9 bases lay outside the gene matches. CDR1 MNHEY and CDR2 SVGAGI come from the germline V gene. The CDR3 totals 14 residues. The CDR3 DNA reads TGTGCCAGCCGCTCAGGACAGGGGATATACGAGCAGTACTTC. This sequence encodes CASRSGQGIYEQYF.

The CDR3 DNA reads as TGTGCCAGCAGTTACTACAGGGGGCAAGGTGAAGCTTTCTTT. This encodes CASSYYRGQGEAFF. V gene TRBV6-6 combines with J gene TRBJ1-1; 9 bases align to TRBD1. CDR3 size: 14 residues. Germline-derived CDR1 and CDR2 are MNHNY and SVGAGI (reference sequence). V shed 1 base and J 7 bases; nucleotides not matched to a gene: 4.

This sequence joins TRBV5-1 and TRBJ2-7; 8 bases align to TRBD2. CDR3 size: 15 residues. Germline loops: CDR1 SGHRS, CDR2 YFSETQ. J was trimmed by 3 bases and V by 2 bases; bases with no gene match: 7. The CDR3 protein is CASSLDLAGIYEQYF. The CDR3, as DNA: TGCGCCAGCAGCTTAGACTTAGCGGGGATCTACGAGCAGTACTTC.

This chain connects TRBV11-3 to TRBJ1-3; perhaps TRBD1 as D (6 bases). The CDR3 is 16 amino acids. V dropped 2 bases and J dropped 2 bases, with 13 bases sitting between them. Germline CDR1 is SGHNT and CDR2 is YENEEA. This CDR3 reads CASSLFNTGTGNTIYF. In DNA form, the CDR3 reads TGTGCCAGCAGCTTATTCAATACAGGGACTGGAAACACCATATATTTT.

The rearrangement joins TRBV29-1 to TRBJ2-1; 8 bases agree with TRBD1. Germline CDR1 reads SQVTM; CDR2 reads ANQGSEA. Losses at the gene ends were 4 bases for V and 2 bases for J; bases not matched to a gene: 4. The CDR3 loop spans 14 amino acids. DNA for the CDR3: TGCAGCGTTGCGGAGGACAGGGCCTACAATGAGCAGTTCTTC. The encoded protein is CSVAEDRAYNEQFF.

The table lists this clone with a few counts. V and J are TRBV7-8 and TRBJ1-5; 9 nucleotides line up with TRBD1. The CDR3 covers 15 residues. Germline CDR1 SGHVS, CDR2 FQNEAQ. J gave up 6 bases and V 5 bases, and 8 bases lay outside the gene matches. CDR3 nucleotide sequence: TGTGCCAGCAGCCCGGGACAGGGTGGAGCTCAGCCCCAGCATTTT. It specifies CASSPGQGGAQPQHF.

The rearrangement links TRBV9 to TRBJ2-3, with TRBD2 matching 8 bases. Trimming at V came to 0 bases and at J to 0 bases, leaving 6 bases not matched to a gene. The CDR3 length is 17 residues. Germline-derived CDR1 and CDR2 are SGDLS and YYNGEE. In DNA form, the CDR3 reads TGTGCCAGCAGCGTAGAGGGGTTAGCGGGGAGCACAGATACGCAGTATTTT. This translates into CASSVEGLAGSTDTQYF.

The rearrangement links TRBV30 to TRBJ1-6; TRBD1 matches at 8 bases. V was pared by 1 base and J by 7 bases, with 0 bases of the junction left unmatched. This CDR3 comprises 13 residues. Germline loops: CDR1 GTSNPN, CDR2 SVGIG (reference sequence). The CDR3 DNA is TGTGCCTGGAGTGGGGACAGGAATTCACCCCTCCACTTT. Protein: CAWSGDRNSPLHF.

CDR3 bases: TGTGCCAGCAGTGCCCTGGGTTTTTGGGGGGCAACTAATGAAAAACTGTTTTTT. The encoded protein is CASSALGFWGATNEKLFF. The gene calls are TRBV6-2 or TRBV6-3 and TRBJ1-4, with D maybe TRBD1 (5 bases). V lost 5 bases and J lost 0, with 19 bases in between. The CDR3 runs to 18 residues. CDR1 is MNHEY and CDR2 is SVGEGT in the germline V gene.

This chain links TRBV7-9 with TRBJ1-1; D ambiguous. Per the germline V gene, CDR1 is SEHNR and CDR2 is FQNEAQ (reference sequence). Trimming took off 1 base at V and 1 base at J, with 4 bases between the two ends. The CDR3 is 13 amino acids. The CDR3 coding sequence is TGTGCCAGCAGCTTAGTCGGGAACACTGAAGCTTTCTTT. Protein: CASSLVGNTEAFF.

The CDR3 sequence: CASSSHGGNYGYTF. CDR3 sequence (DNA): TGTGCCAGCAGTTCCCACGGGGGGAACTATGGCTACACCTTC. The gene calls are TRBV28 and TRBJ1-2, with a tentative D call TRBD1 (5 bases). V shed 4 bases and J shed 2 bases, with 11 bases lying between them. CDR3 length equals 14 residues. The germline V gene has CDR1 MDHEN and CDR2 SYDVKM.

This CDR3 reads CASSHGTGGYEQYF. The CDR3 DNA sequence: TGTGCCAGCAGCCACGGGACAGGGGGCTACGAGCAGTACTTC. The chain carries TRBV6-5 and TRBJ2-7; 11 bases are a match to TRBD1. This CDR3 region has 14 residues. Germline lookup yields CDR1 MNHEY and CDR2 SVGAGI. V shed 6 bases and J 3 bases; nucleotides not matched to a gene: 4.

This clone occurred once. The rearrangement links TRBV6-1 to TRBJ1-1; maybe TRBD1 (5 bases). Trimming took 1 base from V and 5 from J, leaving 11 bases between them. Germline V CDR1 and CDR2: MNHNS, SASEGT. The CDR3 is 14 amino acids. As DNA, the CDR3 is TGTGCCAGCAGTGAAGTGCAGGGTTTGACTGAAGCTTTCTTT. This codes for CASSEVQGLTEAFF.

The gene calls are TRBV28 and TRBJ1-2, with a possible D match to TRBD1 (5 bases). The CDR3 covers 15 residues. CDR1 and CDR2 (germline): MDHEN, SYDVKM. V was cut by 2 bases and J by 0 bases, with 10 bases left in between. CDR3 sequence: CASSLAGTANYGYTF. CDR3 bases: TGTGCCAGCAGTTTAGCGGGGACCGCTAACTATGGCTACACCTTC.

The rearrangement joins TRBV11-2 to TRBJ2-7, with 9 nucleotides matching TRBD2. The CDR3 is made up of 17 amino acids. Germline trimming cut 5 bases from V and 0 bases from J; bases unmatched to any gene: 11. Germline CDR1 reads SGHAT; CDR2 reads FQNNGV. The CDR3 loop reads CASSKVAGGASSYEQYF. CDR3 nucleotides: TGTGCCAGCAGCAAGGTTGCGGGGGGGGCTAGCTCCTACGAGCAGTACTTC.